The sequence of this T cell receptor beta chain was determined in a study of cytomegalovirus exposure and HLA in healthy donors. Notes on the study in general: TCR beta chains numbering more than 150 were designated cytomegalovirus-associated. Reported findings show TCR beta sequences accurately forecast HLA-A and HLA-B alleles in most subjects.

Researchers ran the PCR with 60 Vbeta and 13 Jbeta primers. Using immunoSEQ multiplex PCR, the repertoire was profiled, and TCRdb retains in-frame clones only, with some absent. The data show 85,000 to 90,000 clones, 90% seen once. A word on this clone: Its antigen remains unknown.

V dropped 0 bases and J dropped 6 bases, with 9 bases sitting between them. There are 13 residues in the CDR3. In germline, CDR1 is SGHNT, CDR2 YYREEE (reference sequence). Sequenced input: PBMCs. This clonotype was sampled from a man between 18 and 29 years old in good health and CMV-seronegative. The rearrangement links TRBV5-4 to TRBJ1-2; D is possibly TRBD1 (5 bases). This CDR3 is CASSLAWGNGYTF. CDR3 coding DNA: TGTGCCAGCAGCTTGGCATGGGGCAATGGCTACACCTTC.